Presented here are 11 T cell receptor beta chains from one specimen sequenced in a study of T cell repertoires in ileal Crohn's disease. Here immunoSEQ multiplex PCR was the method, and the copy in TCRdb shows in-frame clones only, minus some. The data hold about 11,000 clones, with roughly 72% observed a single time. The sample's time point: neoterminal ileum biopsy at postoperative endoscopy, about 6 months after surgery. Material: ileal tissue. These receptors were collected from an adult with Crohn's disease.

This chain joins TRBV7-3 and TRBJ1-1, with 7 bases aligning to TRBD1. The V gene end was trimmed by 3 bases and the J gene end by 1 base; junction bases not matched to a gene: 2. This CDR3 comprises 14 residues. The V gene's germline CDR1 is SGHTA and CDR2 FQGTGA. Written as DNA, the CDR3 is TGTGCCAGCAGCTTTAGGGGGCAGAACACTGAAGCTTTCTTT. Protein: CASSFRGQNTEAFF.

This chain uses TRBV28 with TRBJ1-2, with 7 bases matching TRBD1. Trimming removed 6 bases from V and 9 bases from J; junction bases left unmatched: 7. CDR1 and CDR2 (germline): MDHEN, SYDVKM. The CDR3 runs 12 residues. The CDR3, as DNA: TGTGCCAGCAGCCTAACGACAGGGAGCTACACCTTC. It codes for CASSLTTGSYTF.

This CDR3 is CASSPYATNEKLFF. The DNA of the CDR3 is TGCGCCAGCAGCCCGTATGCAACTAATGAAAAACTGTTTTTT. The J gene is TRBJ1-4, the V gene TRBV5-1; D is unclear. Looked up from germline, CDR1 is SGHRS and CDR2 is YFSETQ. The CDR3 runs 14 residues. V lost 4 bases, J lost 0 bases, and 7 bases lay in between. Full variable domain (outside the CDR3, taken from reference TRBV5-1 and TRBJ1-4): KAGVTQTPRYLIKTRGQQVTLSCSPISGHRSVSWYQQTPGQGLQFLFEYFSETQRNKGNFPGRFSGRQFSNSRSEMNVSTLELGDSALYLCASSPYATNEKLFFGSGTQLSVL.

The V gene is TRBV4-1, the J gene TRBJ1-5; 7 bases agree with TRBD1. V trimming: 2 bases; J trimming: 4 bases; junction bases outside the gene matches: 11. Germline-derived CDR1 and CDR2 are MGHRA and YSYEKL. The CDR3 consists of 17 residues. CDR3 coding DNA: TGCGCCAGCAGCCAATATTCCGGGACAGATACAAATCAGCCCCAGCATTTT. It encodes CASSQYSGTDTNQPQHF.

The chain couples TRBV20-1 to TRBJ1-2; 7 nucleotides agree with TRBD1. After removal of 2 bases from V and 7 bases from J, the junction contained 1 base not matched to a gene. CDR3 length: 11 residues. Germline-derived CDR1 and CDR2 are DFQATT and SNEGSKA (reference sequence). The CDR3 coding sequence is TGCAGTGCTAGACCAGGGGGTGGCTACACCTTC. Amino acid sequence: CSARPGGGYTF.

By sample fraction, this clone is large. The chain joins TRBV28 to TRBJ1-1; the match to TRBD1 covers 7 bases. CDR1 and CDR2 (germline): MDHEN, SYDVKM. The CDR3 loop spans 12 amino acids. V shed 2 bases and J 8 bases; nucleotides not matched to a gene: 2. The CDR3 DNA follows: TGTGCCAGCAGTTTAGACAGGGCCGAAGCTTTCTTT. Translated, it gives CASSLDRAEAFF.

This clone came up a few times. This chain connects TRBV6-4 to TRBJ2-7, with 9 bases lining up with TRBD2. Germline CDR1 reads MRHNA; CDR2 reads SNTAGT. CDR3 size: 15 residues. V gave up 10 bases and J gave up 0 bases; unmatched junction bases: 10. This CDR3 is CATSQREVSSYEQYF. The CDR3, as DNA: TGTGCCACCTCTCAGCGGGAGGTAAGCTCCTACGAGCAGTACTTC.

The chain links TRBV7-9 to TRBJ2-7; D perhaps matches TRBD1 (6 bases). The germline CDR1 and CDR2 sequences are SEHNR and FQNEAQ (reference sequence). V dropped 5 bases and J dropped 3 bases, with 17 bases sitting between them. The length of the CDR3 is 15 residues. CDR3 DNA sequence: TGTGCCAGCAGCCCGAGACAGGAGTATTTCTACGAGCAGTACTTC. It is translated as CASSPRQEYFYEQYF.

In its sample, this clone was seen a few times. The chain joins TRBV28 to TRBJ2-7; 13 nucleotides align to TRBD2. Unmatched junction bases numbered 6, after V lost 6 bases and J lost 4 bases. The germline CDR1 and CDR2 sequences are MDHEN and SYDVKM. CDR3 length equals 15 residues. CDR3 amino acids: CASRTTSGRGYEQYF. Here the CDR3 DNA reads TGTGCCAGCAGGACTACTAGCGGGAGGGGTTACGAGCAGTACTTC. The full variable domain, completed using reference TRBV28 and TRBJ2-7, is DVKVTQSSRYLVKRTGEKVFLECVQDMDHENMFWYRQDPGLGLRLIYFSYDVKMKEKGDIPEGYSVSREKKERFSLILESASTNQTSMYLCASRTTSGRGYEQYFGPGTRLTVT.

This clone was counted once. V and J are TRBV28 and TRBJ1-5; TRBD1 matches 9 bases. Trimming cost V 3 bases and J 0 bases; bases outside gene matches: 15. Germline values: CDR1 MDHEN, CDR2 SYDVKM. CDR3 length: 20 amino acids. In nucleotides, the CDR3 is TGTGCCAGCAGTTTCAGGGGGGGGACAGGGTGGGTCTATAGCAATCAGCCCCAGCATTTT. This encodes CASSFRGGTGWVYSNQPQHF.

This clone was observed a single time. The chain couples TRBV25-1 to TRBJ1-2, with 7 nucleotides matching TRBD1. CDR3 size: 14 residues. Germline loops: CDR1 MGHDK, CDR2 SYGVNS. Trimming cost V 3 bases and J 2 bases; bases outside gene matches: 3. CDR3 sequence reads: CASSDQGENYGYTF. The CDR3 nucleotides read TGTGCCAGCAGTGACCAGGGGGAGAACTATGGCTACACCTTC.